This T cell receptor beta chain emerged from a study of STAT5B mutations in CD4+ large granular lymphocyte leukemia (dated by TCRdb to 2021 to 2024). As for the study more broadly: Among healthy controls, the CDR3 'QG' motif was associated with a particular HLA allele. The study compared the TCRbeta repertoires of patients with CD4+ T-cell large granular lymphocyte leukemia against those of healthy blood donors. Flow cytometry on FACSCanto II or FACSVerse confirmed that purified fractions exceeded 95% purity among lymphocytes.

Reading the germline V gene (reference sequence) gives CDR1 SEHNR and CDR2 FQNEAQ. The CDR3 sequence holds 14 residues, the cysteine and phenylalanine included. Of all the DNA, just the CDR3 is kept, 42 bases in frame from base 1. Trimming at the junction amounts to 3 bases on V and 5 bases on J, and the germline ends lie 13 bases apart. About this clone: There is no known antigen for this receptor. Nothing much larger sits one base from this clone, and base qualities are not available.

Buffy coats from over 35 blood donors, supplied by the Finnish Red Cross blood service, were used as healthy controls. All TCR-sequenced material derived from peripheral blood: patient blood samples and healthy donor buffy coats. Ficoll-Hypaque gradient centrifugation was used to isolate peripheral blood mononuclear cells. Magnetic purification was used to isolate CD4+ cells from the buffy coats of the healthy controls. Genomic DNA was extracted using the Gentra Puregene Cell and Tissue kit, and a Qubit 2.0 fluorometer was used to quantify it. TCRbeta rearrangements were sequenced from genomic DNA using the immunoSEQ assay at survey resolution. Processing in the source paper ran as follows. A lowest detectable productive clonotype frequency of 2.59 x 10-5 was observed in the TCR sequencing data. Only productive TCRbeta rearrangements, defined as complete and in-frame sequences, were included in the analyses. Simpson clonality, calculated in the immunoSEQ Analyzer version 3.0, was used as the measure of sample clonality. Clones were categorized by frequency as very rare, small, medium, large (1-20%) or hyperexpanded (>20%). Generation probabilities were estimated with OLGA 1.2.3, V-gene circos plots were made with VDJtools, specificities were searched in VDJdb, and CDR3 motifs were identified with GLIPH. TCRdb provides this immuneACCESS table in a form limited to in-frame rearrangements. Some clones are lacking; in checked studies, under half of them reflect an unresolved V gene, and why the rest are absent is not known. V and J calls and clone size are copied from that table; D and trimming were computed from the DNA. This sample holds roughly 24,000 clones; about 78% were observed only once. The ten largest clones add up to nearly 0.65% of the sample.

Points the paper makes about the study in general: CD4-sorted patient repertoires appeared more clonal than healthy CD4+ repertoires, and this difference persisted after removing the putative leukemic clones. The main leukemic clonotypes were found to be private to each patient, although 25% to 30% of the main leukemic clonotypes were detected at low frequency in the non-leukemic repertoires of other patients. Data were not HLA-matched; higher clonality in CD4+ versus CD8+ T-LGLL could reflect the relatively small sample size. TRBV06-family usage was enriched among the top patient clones (8/27) compared with healthy controls (2/35).

This clonotype originated in a human donor in good health. The sequence is built from TRBV7-9 and TRBJ1-2; the D gene cannot be resolved reliably. Sequenced material: CD4+ T cells from blood buffy coats. The CDR3 reads as follows: CASSFLDGAYGYTF. The bases are TGTGCCAGCAGCTTCTTGGACGGCGCTTATGGCTACACCTTC.